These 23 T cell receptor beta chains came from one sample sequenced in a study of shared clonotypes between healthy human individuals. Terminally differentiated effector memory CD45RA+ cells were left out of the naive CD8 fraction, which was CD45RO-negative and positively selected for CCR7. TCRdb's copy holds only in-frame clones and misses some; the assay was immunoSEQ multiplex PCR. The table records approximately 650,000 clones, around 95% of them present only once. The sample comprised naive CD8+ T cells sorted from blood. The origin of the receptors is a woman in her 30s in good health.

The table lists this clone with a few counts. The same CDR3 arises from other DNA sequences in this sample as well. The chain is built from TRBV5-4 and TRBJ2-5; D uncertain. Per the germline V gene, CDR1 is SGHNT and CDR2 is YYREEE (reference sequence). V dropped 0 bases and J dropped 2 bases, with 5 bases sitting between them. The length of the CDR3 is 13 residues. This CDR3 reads CASSLETQETQYF. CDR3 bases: TGTGCCAGCAGCTTGGAAACGCAAGAGACCCAGTACTTC.

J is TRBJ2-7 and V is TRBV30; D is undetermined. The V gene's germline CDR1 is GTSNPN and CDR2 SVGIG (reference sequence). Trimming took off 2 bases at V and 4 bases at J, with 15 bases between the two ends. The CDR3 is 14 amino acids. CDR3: CAWSMERSPYEQYF. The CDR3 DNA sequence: TGTGCCTGGAGTATGGAGCGCTCCCCTTACGAGCAGTACTTC. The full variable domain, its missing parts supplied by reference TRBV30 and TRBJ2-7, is SQTIHQWPATLVQPVGSPLSLECTVEGTSNPNLYWYRQAAGRGLQLLFYSVGIGQISSEVPQNLSASRPQDRQFILSSKKLLLSDSGFYLCAWSMERSPYEQYFGPGTRLTVT.

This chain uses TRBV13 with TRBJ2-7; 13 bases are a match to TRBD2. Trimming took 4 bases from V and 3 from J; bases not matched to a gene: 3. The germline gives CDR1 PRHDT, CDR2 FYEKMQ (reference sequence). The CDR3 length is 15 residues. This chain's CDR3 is CASSWTSGGYYEQYF. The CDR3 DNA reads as TGTGCCAGCAGCTGGACTAGCGGGGGTTACTACGAGCAGTACTTC.

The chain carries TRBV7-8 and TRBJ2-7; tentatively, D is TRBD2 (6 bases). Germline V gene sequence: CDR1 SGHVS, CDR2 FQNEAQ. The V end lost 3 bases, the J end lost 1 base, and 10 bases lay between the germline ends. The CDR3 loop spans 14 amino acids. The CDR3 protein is CASSFLANSYEQYF. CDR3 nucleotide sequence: TGTGCCAGCAGCTTTCTAGCGAATTCCTACGAGCAGTACTTC.

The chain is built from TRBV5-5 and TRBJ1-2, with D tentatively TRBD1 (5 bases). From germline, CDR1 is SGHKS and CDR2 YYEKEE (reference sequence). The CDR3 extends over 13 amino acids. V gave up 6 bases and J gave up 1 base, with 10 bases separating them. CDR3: CASTGGGNYGYTF. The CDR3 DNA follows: TGTGCCAGCACCGGTGGGGGTAACTATGGCTACACCTTC.

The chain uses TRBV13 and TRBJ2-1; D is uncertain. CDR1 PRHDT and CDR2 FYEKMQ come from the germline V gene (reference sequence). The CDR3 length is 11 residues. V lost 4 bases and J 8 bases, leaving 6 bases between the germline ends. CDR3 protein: CASSSPDEQFF. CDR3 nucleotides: TGTGCCAGCAGCTCTCCCGATGAGCAGTTCTTC.

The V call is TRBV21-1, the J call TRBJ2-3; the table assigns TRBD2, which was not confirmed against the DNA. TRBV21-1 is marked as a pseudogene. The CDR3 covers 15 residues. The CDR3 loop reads CASMGTSGSTDTQYF. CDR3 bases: TGTGCCAGCATGGGGACTAGCGGGAGCACAGATACGCAGTATTTT.

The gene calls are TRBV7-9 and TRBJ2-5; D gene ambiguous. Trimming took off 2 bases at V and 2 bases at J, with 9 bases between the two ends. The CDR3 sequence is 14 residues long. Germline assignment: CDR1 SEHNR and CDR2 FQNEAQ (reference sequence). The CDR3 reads CASSLTGLQETQYF. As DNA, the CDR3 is TGTGCCAGCAGCTTAACGGGTCTTCAAGAGACCCAGTACTTC. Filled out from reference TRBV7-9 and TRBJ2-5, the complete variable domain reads DTGVSQNPRHKITKRGQNVTFRCDPISEHNRLYWYRQTLGQGPEFLTYFQNEAQLEKSRLLSDRFSAERPKGSFSTLEIQRTEQGDSAMYLCASSLTGLQETQYFGPGTRLLVL.

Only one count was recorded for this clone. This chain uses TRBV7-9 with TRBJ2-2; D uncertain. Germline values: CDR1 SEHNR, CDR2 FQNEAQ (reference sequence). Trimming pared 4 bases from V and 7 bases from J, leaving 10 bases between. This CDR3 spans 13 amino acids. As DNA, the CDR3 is TGTGCCAGCAGCTCCCTGGTCAGCGGGGAGCTGTTTTTT. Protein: CASSSLVSGELFF.

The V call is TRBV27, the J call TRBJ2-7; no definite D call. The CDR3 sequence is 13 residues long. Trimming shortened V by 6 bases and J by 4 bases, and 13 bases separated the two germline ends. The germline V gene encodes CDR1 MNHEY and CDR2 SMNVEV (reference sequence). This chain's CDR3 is CASSHLAVYEQYF. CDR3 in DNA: TGTGCCAGCAGCCACCTGGCCGTGTACGAGCAGTACTTC.

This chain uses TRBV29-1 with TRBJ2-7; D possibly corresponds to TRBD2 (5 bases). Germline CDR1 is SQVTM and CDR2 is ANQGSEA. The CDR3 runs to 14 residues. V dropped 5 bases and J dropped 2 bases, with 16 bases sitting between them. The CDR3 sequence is CSVSGPAAAYEQYF. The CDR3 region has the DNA TGCAGCGTTTCCGGGCCAGCGGCGGCCTACGAGCAGTACTTC.

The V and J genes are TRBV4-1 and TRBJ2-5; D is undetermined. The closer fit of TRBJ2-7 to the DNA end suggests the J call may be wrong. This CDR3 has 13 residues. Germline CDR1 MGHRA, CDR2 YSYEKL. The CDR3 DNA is TGCGCCAGCAGCCAAGAAACTGACTACGAGCAGTACTTC. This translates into CASSQETDYEQYF.

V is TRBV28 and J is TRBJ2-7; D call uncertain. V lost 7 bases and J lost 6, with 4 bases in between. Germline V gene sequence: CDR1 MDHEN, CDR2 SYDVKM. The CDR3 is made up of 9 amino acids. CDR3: CASTSEQYF. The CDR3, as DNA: TGTGCCAGCACGTCCGAGCAGTACTTC.

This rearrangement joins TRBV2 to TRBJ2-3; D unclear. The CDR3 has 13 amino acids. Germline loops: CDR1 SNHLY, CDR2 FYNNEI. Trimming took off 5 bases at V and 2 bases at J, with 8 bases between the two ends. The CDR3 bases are TGTGCCAGCAGTATACAGCTCACAGATACGCAGTATTTT. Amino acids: CASSIQLTDTQYF. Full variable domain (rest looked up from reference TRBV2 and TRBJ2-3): EPEVTQTPSHQVTQMGQEVILRCVPISNHLYFYWYRQILGQKVEFLVSFYNNEISEKSEIFDDQFSVERPDGSNFTLKIRSTKLEDSAMYFCASSIQLTDTQYFGPGTRLTVL.

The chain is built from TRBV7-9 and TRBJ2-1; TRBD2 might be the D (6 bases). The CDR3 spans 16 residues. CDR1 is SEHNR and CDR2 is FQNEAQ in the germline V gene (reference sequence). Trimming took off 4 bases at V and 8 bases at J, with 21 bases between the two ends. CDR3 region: CASSSTRDSNVDEQFF. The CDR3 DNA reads TGTGCCAGCAGCTCAACCCGGGACTCAAACGTCGATGAGCAGTTCTTC. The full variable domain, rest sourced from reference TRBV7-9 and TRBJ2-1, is DTGVSQNPRHKITKRGQNVTFRCDPISEHNRLYWYRQTLGQGPEFLTYFQNEAQLEKSRLLSDRFSAERPKGSFSTLEIQRTEQGDSAMYLCASSSTRDSNVDEQFFGPGTRLTVL.

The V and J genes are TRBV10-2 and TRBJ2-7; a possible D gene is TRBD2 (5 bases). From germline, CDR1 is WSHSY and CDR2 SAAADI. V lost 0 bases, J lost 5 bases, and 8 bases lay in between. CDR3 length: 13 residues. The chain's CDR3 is CASSESGVHEQYF. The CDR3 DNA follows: TGCGCCAGCAGTGAGTCCGGGGTGCACGAGCAGTACTTC.

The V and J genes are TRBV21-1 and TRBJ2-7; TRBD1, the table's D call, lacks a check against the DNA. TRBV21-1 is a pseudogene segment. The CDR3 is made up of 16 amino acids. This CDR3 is CASSGRQGAASYEQYF. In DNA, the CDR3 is TGTGCCAGCAGCGGAAGACAGGGGGCGGCATCCTACGAGCAGTACTTC.

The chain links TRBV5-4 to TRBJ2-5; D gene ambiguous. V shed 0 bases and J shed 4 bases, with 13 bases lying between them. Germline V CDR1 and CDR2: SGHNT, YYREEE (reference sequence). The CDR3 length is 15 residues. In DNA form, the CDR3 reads TGTGCCAGCAGCTTGGGCCCAGGAGAACGAGAGACCCAGTACTTC. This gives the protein CASSLGPGERETQYF.

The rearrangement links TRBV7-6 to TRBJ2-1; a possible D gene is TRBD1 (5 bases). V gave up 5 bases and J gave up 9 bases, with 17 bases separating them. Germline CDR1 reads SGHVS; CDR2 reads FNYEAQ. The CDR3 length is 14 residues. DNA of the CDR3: TGTGCCAGCAGCCCAGATATAGGGGAAGGTGAGCAGTTCTTC. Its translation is CASSPDIGEGEQFF.

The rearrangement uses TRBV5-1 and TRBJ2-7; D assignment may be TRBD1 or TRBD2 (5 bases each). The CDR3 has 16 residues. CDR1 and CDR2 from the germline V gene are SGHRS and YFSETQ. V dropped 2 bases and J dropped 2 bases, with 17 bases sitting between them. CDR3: CASSFFGTQSTYEQYF. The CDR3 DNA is TGCGCCAGCAGCTTTTTCGGGACCCAATCGACCTACGAGCAGTACTTC. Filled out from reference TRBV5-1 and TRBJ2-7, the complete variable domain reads KAGVTQTPRYLIKTRGQQVTLSCSPISGHRSVSWYQQTPGQGLQFLFEYFSETQRNKGNFPGRFSGRQFSNSRSEMNVSTLELGDSALYLCASSFFGTQSTYEQYFGPGTRLTVT.

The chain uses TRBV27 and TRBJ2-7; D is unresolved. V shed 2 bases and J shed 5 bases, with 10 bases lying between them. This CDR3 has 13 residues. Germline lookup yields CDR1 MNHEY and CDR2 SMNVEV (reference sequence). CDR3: CASSLVAWDEQYF. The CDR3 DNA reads TGTGCCAGCAGTTTAGTAGCTTGGGACGAGCAGTACTTC.

In DNA form, the CDR3 reads TGTGCCAGCAGCGAGGGACAGCTTGTCCGTGAAGCTTTCTTT. Encoded protein: CASSEGQLVREAFF. The rearrangement joins TRBV5-6 to TRBJ1-1; 7 nucleotides agree with TRBD1. J lost 7 bases, V lost 4 bases, and 10 bases had no gene match. This CDR3 region has 14 residues. Germline V gene sequence: CDR1 SGHDT, CDR2 YYEEEE.

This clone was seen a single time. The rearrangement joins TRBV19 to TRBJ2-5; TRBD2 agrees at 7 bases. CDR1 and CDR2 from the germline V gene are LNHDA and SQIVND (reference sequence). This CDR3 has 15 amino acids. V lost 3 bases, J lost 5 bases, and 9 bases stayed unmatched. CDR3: CASSMWEGLGETQYF. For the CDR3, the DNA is TGTGCCAGTAGTATGTGGGAGGGCCTAGGGGAGACCCAGTACTTC.